This section outlines one TCR beta chain sequence together with its context. This specimen comes from a study of cytomegalovirus exposure and HLA in healthy donors. V was trimmed by 0 bases and J by 5 bases, leaving 14 bases between them. This CDR3 has 15 residues. CDR1 and CDR2 from the germline V gene are SGHNT and YYREEE (reference sequence). Donors were drawn from the approximately 130-subject validation cohort, separate from the 666-subject first cohort. TCRdb keeps only in-frame clones here, not all; method: immunoSEQ multiplex PCR. The data contain some 200,000 clones, 84% of them seen just once; the ten biggest clones take up under 3.5%.

The clonotype comes from a woman aged 18-29 years in good health and CMV-seropositive. The specimen sequenced was PBMCs. V usage is TRBV5-4 and J usage is TRBJ1-1; D is possibly TRBD1 (5 bases). For the CDR3, the DNA is TGTGCCAGCAGCTTGGCCTTTAGGGGAAGGACTGAAGCTTTCTTT. It codes for CASSLAFRGRTEAFF.